A few counts support the clone carrying this TCR beta chain. What it binds is unknown. This sample stems from a study of CD8+ T cells in alopecia areata. RNA was isolated and reverse transcribed to cDNA, the sequencing template. The protocol was immunoSEQ multiplex PCR, while the TCRdb copy is restricted to in-frame clones and leaves out a portion. The sample has approximately 280,000 clones; over 45% are singletons. General study points: Amid tofacitinib therapy, many expanded lesional clones stayed present in scalp and blood. Treatment with tofacitinib significantly lowered scalp clonality and reduced expanded CD8+ clones among the top 100.

This sample's treatment: oral pan-JAK inhibitor, 5-10 mg twice daily. Peripheral blood samples and lesional scalp punch biopsies were obtained from alopecia areata patients. Sorting of CD4+ and CD8+ T cells was performed on PBMCs. Germline values: CDR1 SGHDN, CDR2 FVKESK. Trimming stripped 1 base from V and 4 bases from J, with 6 bases between. This CDR3 is 13 amino acids long. Sequenced here: CD4+ T cells sorted from blood, sampled at week 24, from a patient treated with tofacitinib. This sequence originates from a human donor with alopecia areata. The rearrangement uses TRBV14 and TRBJ2-3; D ambiguous. The CDR3 protein is CASSQVWADTQYF. The CDR3 DNA is TGTGCCAGCAGCCAAGTCTGGGCAGATACGCAGTATTTT. Full variable domain (outside the CDR3, taken from reference TRBV14 and TRBJ2-3): EAGVTQFPSHSVIEKGQTVTLRCDPISGHDNLYWYRRVMGKEIKFLLHFVKESKQDESGMPNNRFLAERTGGTYSTLKVQPAELEDSGVYFCASSQVWADTQYFGPGTRLTVL.